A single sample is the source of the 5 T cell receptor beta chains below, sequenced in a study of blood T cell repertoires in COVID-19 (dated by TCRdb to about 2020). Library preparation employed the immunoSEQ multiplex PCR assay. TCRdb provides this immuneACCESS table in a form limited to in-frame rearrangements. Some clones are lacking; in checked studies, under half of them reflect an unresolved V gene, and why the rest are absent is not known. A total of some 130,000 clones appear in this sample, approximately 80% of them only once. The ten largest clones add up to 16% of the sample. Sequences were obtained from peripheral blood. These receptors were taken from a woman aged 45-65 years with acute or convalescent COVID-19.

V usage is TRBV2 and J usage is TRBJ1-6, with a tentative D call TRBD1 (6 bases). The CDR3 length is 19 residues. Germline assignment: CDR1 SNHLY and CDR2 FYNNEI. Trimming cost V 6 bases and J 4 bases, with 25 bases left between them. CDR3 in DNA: TGTGCCAGCAGCGACAACGCGGGGGCAGGGCGAACGTATAATTCACCCCTCCACTTT. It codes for CASSDNAGAGRTYNSPLHF.

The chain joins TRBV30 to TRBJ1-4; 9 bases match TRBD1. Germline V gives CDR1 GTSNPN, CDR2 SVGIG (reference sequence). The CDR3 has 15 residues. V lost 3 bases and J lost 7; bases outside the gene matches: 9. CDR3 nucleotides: TGTGCCTGGAGCGGTACAGGGGGCATCGGTGAAAAACTGTTTTTT. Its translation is CAWSGTGGIGEKLFF.

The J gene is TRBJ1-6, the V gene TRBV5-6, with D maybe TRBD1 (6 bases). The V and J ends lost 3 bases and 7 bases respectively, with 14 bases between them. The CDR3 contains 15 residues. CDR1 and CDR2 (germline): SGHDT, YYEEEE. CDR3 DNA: TGTGCCAGCAGCTCCGAAGGGGGAGGGAATTCACCCCTCCACTTT. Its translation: CASSSEGGGNSPLHF.

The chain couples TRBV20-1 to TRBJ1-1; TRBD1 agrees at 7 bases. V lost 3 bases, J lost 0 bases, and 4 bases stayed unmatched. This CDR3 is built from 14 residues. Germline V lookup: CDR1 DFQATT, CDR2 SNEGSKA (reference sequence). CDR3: CSASVGQVNTEAFF. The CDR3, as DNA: TGCAGTGCTAGTGTTGGACAGGTGAACACTGAAGCTTTCTTT.

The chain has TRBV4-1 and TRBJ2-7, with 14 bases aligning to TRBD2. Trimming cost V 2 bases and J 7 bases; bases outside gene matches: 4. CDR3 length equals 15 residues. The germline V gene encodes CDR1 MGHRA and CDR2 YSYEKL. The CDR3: CASSQIGLAGGEQYF. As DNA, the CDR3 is TGCGCCAGCAGCCAAATTGGACTAGCGGGGGGTGAGCAGTACTTC.